What follows describes a single TCR beta chain. Its antigen is not known. These data belong to a study of early T cells in non-severe SARS-CoV-2 infection. Attachment of unique molecular identifiers was made to individual cDNA molecules. From the 5' RACE reads, TCRdb called clonotypes with MiXCR, one entry per CDR3 protein. The sample includes approximately 71,000 distinct CDR3 sequences, around 12% of them seen just once. The germline V gene encodes CDR1 MNHNY and CDR2 SVGAGI (reference sequence). The junction had 1 base not matched to a gene; V was cut back by 4 bases and J by 10 bases. The CDR3 is made up of 13 amino acids. Study-wide findings and caveats: Sequences matched to VDJdb favored anti-spike CD8 responses, while private and CD4 specificities were missed.

The receptor's source is an adult who was a healthcare worker with PCR-confirmed SARS-CoV-2 infection or an uninfected control (not recorded which). J is TRBJ2-1 and V is TRBV6-6; 13 bases are a match to TRBD2. The source material was whole blood. The CDR3 here is CASSLTSGREQFF. In nucleotides, the CDR3 is TGTGCCAGCAGTTTGACTAGCGGGAGGGAGCAGTTCTTC.